This T cell receptor (beta chain) was documented in a study of T-cell reconstitution after alpha-beta-depleted transplantation in children. Study-wide results and caveats: Surviving recipient T cells and thymic progenitors accounted for the high day-60 TCRbeta diversity observed in some patients. After one year, T-cell counts and TCRbeta diversity mostly came from new T cells. Several hundred graft clones that had expanded were reportedly the source of alpha-beta T cells about two months after transplant.

The CDR3 sequence is 15 residues long. The junction had 6 bases not matched to a gene; V was cut back by 0 bases and J by 6 bases. The germline CDR1 and CDR2 sequences are SGDLS and YYNGEE. A TCRbeta library incorporating unique molecular identifiers was prepared. TCRdb processed the PCR reads anew with MiXCR; each CDR3 protein has one entry. In the table there are 700,000 to 950,000 distinct CDR3 sequences, approximately 15% of which are singletons. In this sample, this clonotype turned up many times. What it binds is unknown. The rearrangement uses TRBV9 and TRBJ1-5, with 7 bases identical to TRBD1. The source of this sequence is a male patient younger than 18 who had a stem cell transplant for acute lymphoblastic leukemia, so the T cells may come from the graft donor. This specimen consisted of PBMCs, mostly from graft donor cells, obtained 360 days after TCRalphabeta/CD19-depleted stem cell transplant. CDR3 residues: CASSVEDRWGQPQHF. CDR3 coding DNA: TGTGCCAGCAGCGTAGAGGACAGGTGGGGTCAGCCCCAGCATTTT.